This passage covers 26 T cell receptor beta chains from one sample sequenced in a study of shared clonotypes between healthy human individuals. Naive CD8 populations comprised CD45RO-negative cells positively selected for CCR7, excluding terminally differentiated effector memory CD45RA+ cells. Generated by immunoSEQ multiplex PCR, the TCRdb table keeps only in-frame clones and is missing some. The profile covers approximately 2,200,000 clones, with approximately 94% appearing a single time and 1.5% to 2% taken by the ten largest. The material sequenced was naive CD8+ T cells from PBMCs. These receptors were collected from a man aged 18 to 35 in good health. Some clones in this sample may be carry-over from other donors' samples.

This clone was seen a few times. The chain has TRBV29-1 and TRBJ1-4; 7 positions match TRBD1. Unmatched junction bases numbered 7, after V lost 6 bases and J lost 12 bases. CDR3 length equals 11 residues. The V gene's germline CDR1 is SQVTM and CDR2 ANQGSEA. The CDR3 sequence is CSVRRTGELFF. As DNA, the CDR3 is TGCAGCGTCCGACGGACAGGAGAACTGTTTTTT.

The rearrangement uses TRBV11-2 and TRBJ2-7, with D uncertain. The ends were cut back, 3 bases at V and 5 bases at J, with 17 bases in the middle. This CDR3 is 15 amino acids long. Germline CDR1 is SGHAT and CDR2 is FQNNGV. CDR3 protein: CASSFFELAPHEQYF. CDR3 DNA: TGTGCCAGCAGCTTTTTTGAGTTGGCGCCCCACGAGCAGTACTTC.

This rearrangement joins TRBV10-2 to TRBJ2-2; no definite D call. CDR1 WSHSY and CDR2 SAAADI come from the germline V gene. The V end was cut by 2 bases, the J end by 5 bases, with 3 bases between. The CDR3 has 12 amino acids. The CDR3: CASSEMTGELFF. The CDR3 coding sequence is TGCGCCAGCAGTGAGATGACCGGGGAGCTGTTTTTT.

V usage is TRBV7-8 and J usage is TRBJ2-7; D is perhaps TRBD1 (6 bases). CDR3 length: 16 amino acids. Germline V gene data show CDR1 as SGHVS and CDR2 as FQNEAQ. The ends were cut back, 1 base at V and 4 bases at J, with 17 bases in the middle. The DNA for the CDR3 is TGTGCCAGCAGCTTAGAGTCAGGGGCTAAGATATACGAGCAGTACTTC. This gives the protein CASSLESGAKIYEQYF.

The V gene is TRBV5-8, the J gene TRBJ2-1; 9 nucleotides agree with TRBD2. This CDR3 has 17 residues. V shed 4 bases and J 4 bases; nucleotides not matched to a gene: 12. The germline CDR1 and CDR2 sequences are SGHTS and YDEGEE. CDR3 nucleotide sequence: TGTGCCAGCAGCCCATGGTCTGCGACTAGCGGATACAATGAGCAGTTCTTC. It yields the protein CASSPWSATSGYNEQFF.

V gene TRBV19 combines with J gene TRBJ1-1; D perhaps matches TRBD1 (6 bases). Germline V gene lookup returns CDR1 LNHDA and CDR2 SQIVND (reference sequence). V lost 7 bases, J lost 0 bases, and 12 bases lay in between. CDR3 size: 14 residues. CDR3 loop: CASTQGGLNTEAFF. CDR3 DNA sequence: TGTGCCAGTACCCAAGGGGGATTGAACACTGAAGCTTTCTTT.

The chain recombines TRBV14 with TRBJ2-6; D may be TRBD1 or TRBD2 (5 bases each). The CDR3 loop spans 17 amino acids. CDR1 and CDR2 (germline): SGHDN, FVKESK. Between the trimmed V and J ends, which lost 5 bases and 0 bases, there was a span of 14 bases. The CDR3 region is CASSGDPTPSGANVLTF. CDR3 DNA sequence: TGTGCCAGCAGCGGGGACCCGACCCCCTCTGGGGCCAACGTCCTGACTTTC.

V gene TRBV28 combines with J gene TRBJ1-1; D unresolved. Germline CDR1 is MDHEN and CDR2 is SYDVKM. V was clipped by 7 bases and J by 0 bases, with 27 bases between them. The CDR3 spans 19 residues. The CDR3 spells CASKSRPGDIYLMNTEAFF. The CDR3 DNA is TGTGCCAGCAAGTCCCGGCCCGGAGACATCTACTTAATGAACACTGAAGCTTTCTTT. Complete variable domain (other parts from reference TRBV28 and TRBJ1-1): DVKVTQSSRYLVKRTGEKVFLECVQDMDHENMFWYRQDPGLGLRLIYFSYDVKMKEKGDIPEGYSVSREKKERFSLILESASTNQTSMYLCASKSRPGDIYLMNTEAFFGQGTRLTVV.

The sample holds one count of this clone. The rearrangement links TRBV28 to TRBJ2-7; TRBD1 aligns across 7 bases. After removal of 3 bases from V and 5 bases from J, the junction contained 7 bases not matched to a gene. CDR1 and CDR2 from the germline V gene are MDHEN and SYDVKM. The CDR3 is 14 residues long. In DNA form, the CDR3 reads TGTGCCAGCAGTTTGGTGACAGGGAACGACGAGCAGTACTTC. The encoded protein is CASSLVTGNDEQYF.

The gene calls are TRBV10-2 and TRBJ2-7, with D unresolved. This CDR3 region has 13 residues. V gave up 10 bases and J gave up 5 bases, with 18 bases separating them. Germline CDR1 WSHSY, CDR2 SAAADI. CDR3 residues: CATTLDGFHEQYF. CDR3 DNA sequence: TGCGCCACCACGTTAGACGGGTTCCACGAGCAGTACTTC.

The rearrangement joins TRBV2 to TRBJ2-5; possibly TRBD1 or TRBD2 for D (5 bases each). The germline V and J ends were trimmed by 7 bases and 2 bases, with 17 bases remaining between them. Per germline, CDR1 SNHLY and CDR2 FYNNEI. CDR3 size: 15 residues. The CDR3 region is CASNHGVDSQETQYF. CDR3 DNA sequence: TGTGCCAGCAACCACGGGGTCGACAGTCAAGAGACCCAGTACTTC.

The genes are TRBV29-1 and TRBJ1-1; 7 positions match TRBD1. Germline CDR1 and CDR2: SQVTM and ANQGSEA. The CDR3 has 16 residues. With 0 bases clipped from V and 0 bases from J, the junction kept 7 bases outside the gene matches. DNA for the CDR3: TGCAGCGTTGAAGATGTGGCAGGGGGTATGAACACTGAAGCTTTCTTT. Amino acid sequence: CSVEDVAGGMNTEAFF.

The CDR3 bases are TGCGCCAGCAGGCCGGGACTAGCGGGAGGAGGGGAGCTGTTTTTT. It encodes CASRPGLAGGGELFF. The V call is TRBV5-1, the J call TRBJ2-2; 15 positions match TRBD2. CDR3 length: 15 residues. Trimming cost V 5 bases and J 8 bases; bases outside gene matches: 4. From germline, CDR1 is SGHRS and CDR2 YFSETQ.

The rearrangement uses TRBV5-6 and TRBJ2-1; 12 nucleotides agree with TRBD1. Trimming cost V 5 bases and J 9 bases; bases outside gene matches: 9. Germline CDR1 is SGHDT and CDR2 is YYEEEE. This CDR3 is 15 amino acids long. The CDR3 region is CASRFTGTGGLEQFF. CDR3 nucleotide sequence: TGTGCCAGCAGATTCACCGGGACAGGGGGCCTTGAGCAGTTCTTC.

This clone was observed once. The chain combines TRBV7-9 with TRBJ2-7, with 7 bases identical to TRBD2. The J segment lost 5 bases and the V segment lost 8 bases, leaving 9 bases of the junction unmatched. CDR1 is SEHNR and CDR2 is FQNEAQ in the germline V gene (reference sequence). This CDR3 has 13 residues. For the CDR3, the DNA is TGTGCCAGCTCCGGGGAGGGGACCCACGAGCAGTACTTC. This translates into CASSGEGTHEQYF.

This clone was observed a single time. The chain has TRBV27 and TRBJ2-1, with no clear D. V lost 6 bases and J lost 7, with 13 bases in between. The CDR3 runs 13 residues. CDR1 is MNHEY and CDR2 is SMNVEV in the germline V gene (reference sequence). CDR3 DNA sequence: TGTGCCAGCAGCAGACTCGCACTGAATGAGCAGTTCTTC. Protein: CASSRLALNEQFF.

V and J are TRBV6-6 and TRBJ1-1; no firm D call. This CDR3 region has 16 residues. V was pared by 5 bases and J by 1 base, with 17 bases between. The germline CDR1 and CDR2 sequences are MNHNY and SVGAGI (reference sequence). Here the CDR3 reads CASSGLGSPKNTEAFF. The CDR3 DNA reads as TGTGCCAGCAGTGGACTCGGGAGCCCGAAGAACACTGAAGCTTTCTTT.

In its sample, this clone was seen once. The same CDR3 can be traced to other DNA sequences in this sample. This chain links TRBV4-1 with TRBJ2-7; 8 bases agree with TRBD1. The ends lost 4 bases at V and 2 bases at J; junction bases unmatched: 4. Germline-derived CDR1 and CDR2 are MGHRA and YSYEKL. CDR3 size: 14 residues. The CDR3 coding sequence is TGCGCCAGCAGCCCACGGACAGGGCCCTACGAGCAGTACTTC. Its protein product is CASSPRTGPYEQYF.

The chain combines TRBV5-6 with TRBJ2-7, with 7 positions matching TRBD2. Germline values: CDR1 SGHDT, CDR2 YYEEEE. The CDR3 extends over 15 amino acids. V shed 0 bases and J 7 bases; nucleotides not matched to a gene: 10. In DNA form, the CDR3 reads TGTGCCAGCAGCTTGGGGGACGGACTAGTTCGGGAGCAGTACTTC. Translation: CASSLGDGLVREQYF.

The gene calls are TRBV18 and TRBJ2-2; TRBD1 aligns across 8 bases. Germline-derived CDR1 and CDR2 are KGHSH and LQKENI. The CDR3 spans 16 residues. Trimming cost V 2 bases and J 1 base; bases outside gene matches: 3. The DNA of the CDR3 is TGTGCCAGCTCACCAGGGACAGGCAAGAACACCGGGGAGCTGTTTTTT. Translated, it gives CASSPGTGKNTGELFF.

This sequence joins TRBV4-1 and TRBJ2-7, with TRBD2 matching 7 bases. Germline lookup yields CDR1 MGHRA and CDR2 YSYEKL. This CDR3 comprises 16 residues. V lost 3 bases, J lost 3 bases, and 11 bases stayed unmatched. The CDR3 DNA follows: TGCGCCAGCAGCCACCCCGGGGGGACGATCGGCTACGAGCAGTACTTC. Translation gives CASSHPGGTIGYEQYF.

The V gene is TRBV19, the J gene TRBJ2-2; perhaps TRBD2 as D (6 bases). Trimming shortened V by 0 bases and J by 6 bases, and 11 bases separated the two germline ends. The V gene's germline CDR1 is LNHDA and CDR2 SQIVND (reference sequence). The CDR3 length is 15 residues. As DNA, the CDR3 is TGTGCCAGTAGTATAGATCGACGACTAGCCGGGGAGCTGTTTTTT. Translated, it gives CASSIDRRLAGELFF.

The V call is TRBV7-2, the J call TRBJ2-1, with 9 bases identical to TRBD1. Germline CDR1 SGHTA, CDR2 FQGNSA. There are 15 residues in the CDR3. Germline trimming cut 1 base from V and 8 bases from J; bases unmatched to any gene: 6. The DNA for the CDR3 is TGTGCCAGCAGCTTAGTGGGACAGGGTGCGGATGAGCAGTTCTTC. It translates to CASSLVGQGADEQFF.

This chain uses TRBV10-3 with TRBJ1-2; 9 bases fit TRBD1. The trim removed 5 bases at V and 8 bases at J, leaving 9 bases unmatched. The CDR3 is 14 amino acids. CDR1 is ENHRY, CDR2 SYGVKD, per germline. The DNA of the CDR3 is TGTGCCATCAGTCCCCGGGACAGGGACGGAGGCTACACCTTC. Amino acid sequence: CAISPRDRDGGYTF.

CDR3 DNA sequence: TGTGCCAGCAGCTCAACAGGAAATCAGCCCCAGCATTTT. Protein product: CASSSTGNQPQHF. This chain connects TRBV11-2 to TRBJ1-5; the D gene is possibly TRBD1 (5 bases). The germline gives CDR1 SGHAT, CDR2 FQNNGV. Between the trimmed V and J ends, which lost 4 bases and 4 bases, there was a span of 8 bases. The CDR3 extends over 13 amino acids.

The chain recombines TRBV6-6 with TRBJ1-5; D gene ambiguous. Trimming pared 6 bases from V and 2 bases from J, leaving 8 bases between. The CDR3 runs to 13 residues. Germline V gene sequence: CDR1 MNHNY, CDR2 SVGAGI (reference sequence). CDR3 region: CASRGWGNQPQHF. CDR3 nucleotides: TGTGCCAGCAGGGGGTGGGGCAATCAGCCCCAGCATTTT.